The rows below give T cell receptor beta chains drawn from one sample of a study of beta chain features in type 1 diabetes. Only in-frame clones appear in the TCRdb table, and some are missing; sequencing was by immunoSEQ multiplex PCR. The sample carries 350,000 to 400,000 clones, roughly 12% recorded once. Sequencing was carried out using naive CD4+ T cells from blood. Receptors were obtained from a young woman with type 1 diabetes. Each CDR3 is given with its conserved first and last residue. Fields, in order: clone size, V gene, J gene, D gene, CDR3 protein, CDR3 DNA. A D gene is named only where the DNA matches it firmly. Expanded clones get a size class; other rows say once, few or many, or leave the size out.

few,TRBV7-8,TRBJ2-1,TRBD2,CASSTGTKSYNEQFF,TGTGCCAGCAGCACGGGGACTAAGTCCTACAATGAGCAGTTCTTC
few,TRBV29-1,TRBJ2-7,.,CSVDAPGAYEQYF,TGCAGCGTTGACGCGCCAGGGGCCTACGAGCAGTACTTC
.,TRBV29-1,TRBJ1-1,.,CSASRGSATEAFF,TGCAGCGCGTCGCGGGGTTCTGCCACTGAAGCTTTCTTT
.,TRBV7-3,TRBJ2-3,TRBD1,CASGQGAGEQYF,TGTGCCAGCGGTCAGGGGGCCGGGGAGCAGTATTTT
.,TRBV4-3,TRBJ1-2,.,CASSQDPSYGYTF,TGCGCCAGCAGCCAAGATCCCAGCTATGGCTACACCTTC
few,TRBV4-1,TRBJ1-1,.,CASSQDLRGGLEAFF,TGCGCCAGCAGCCAAGATCTGAGGGGGGGACTTGAAGCTTTCTTT
few,TRBV28,TRBJ1-5,.,CASSSRGLRNQPQHF,TGTGCCAGCAGTTCGAGGGGACTCCGGAATCAGCCCCAGCATTTT
.,TRBV5-6,TRBJ2-3,.,CASSWDSSTDTQYF,TGTGCCAGCAGCTGGGACTCGAGCACAGATACGCAGTATTTT
few,TRBV9,TRBJ2-5,.,CASSVKPTEKETQYF,TGTGCCAGCAGCGTAAAGCCGACAGAAAAAGAGACCCAGTACTTC
few,TRBV18,TRBJ1-2,TRBD1,CASSVQGDNYGYTF,TGTGCCAGCTCAGTACAGGGGGACAACTATGGCTACACCTTC
.,TRBV14,TRBJ2-3,TRBD1,CASSQGRGRTDTQYF,TGTGCCAGCAGCCAAGGCAGGGGGCGAACAGATACGCAGTATTTT
.,TRBV5-1,TRBJ2-7,TRBD1,CASSSRTGTADSYEQYF,TGCGCCAGCAGCTCCCGGACCGGGACAGCCGACTCCTACGAGCAGTACTTC
few,TRBV18,TRBJ2-3,.,CASSQSGITDTQYF,TGTGCCAGCTCACAGTCAGGGATCACAGATACGCAGTATTTT
.,TRBV30,TRBJ1-5,.,CAWSVSTAFQPQHF,TGTGCCTGGAGTGTAAGCACCGCTTTTCAGCCCCAGCATTTT
.,TRBV30,TRBJ2-7,.,CAWTSRGYEQYF,TGTGCCTGGACCAGTCGAGGCTACGAGCAGTACTTC